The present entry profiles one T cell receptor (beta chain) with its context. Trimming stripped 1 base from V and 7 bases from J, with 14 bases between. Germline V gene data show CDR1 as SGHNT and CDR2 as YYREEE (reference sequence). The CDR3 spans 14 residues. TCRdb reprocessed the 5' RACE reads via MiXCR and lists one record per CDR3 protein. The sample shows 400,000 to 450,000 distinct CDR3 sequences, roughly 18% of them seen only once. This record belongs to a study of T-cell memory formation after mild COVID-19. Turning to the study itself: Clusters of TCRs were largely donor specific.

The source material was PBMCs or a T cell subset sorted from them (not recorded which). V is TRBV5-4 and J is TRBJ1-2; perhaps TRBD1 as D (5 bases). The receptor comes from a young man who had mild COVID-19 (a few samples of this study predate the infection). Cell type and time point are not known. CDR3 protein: CASSLPGGGGGYTF. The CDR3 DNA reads TGTGCCAGCAGCTTGCCCGGGGGTGGAGGTGGCTACACCTTC.